This T cell receptor beta chain was captured in a study of T cell responses to AZD1222 COVID-19 vaccine. This CDR3 is built from 14 residues. Germline CDR1 and CDR2: SGHTA and FQGNSA. Trimming removed 8 bases from V and 7 bases from J; junction bases left unmatched: 11. Profiling relied on immunoSEQ multiplex PCR, and the TCRdb table lists in-frame clones only, not all of them. Of around 150,000 clones in the sample, around 94% were seen once. For this clone: Antigen unknown.

General observations from the study: Regions left unmutated in variants are reportedly the target of nearly half of spike-specific TCRs. Seropositive status at baseline applied to only five or six AZD1222 recipients.

This TCR derives from an adult in good health. The sample was peripheral blood, taken on day 0 of AZD1222 vaccination. The chain recombines TRBV7-2 with TRBJ1-5; 7 bases fit TRBD1. The CDR3 reads CASAYRGRRQPQHF. The CDR3 nucleotides are TGTGCCAGCGCTTATAGGGGGCGACGACAGCCCCAGCATTTT.